This T cell receptor (beta chain) stems from a study of blood T cells in healthy people across ages. Primed by a sample-barcoded 5' primer and a J-beta primer mix, a second PCR proceeded for about 7 to 12 cycles. MiXCR, run by TCRdb on the 5' RACE reads, gives a single entry per CDR3 protein. The data show fewer than 700,000 distinct CDR3 sequences, with roughly 48% seen just once and around 25% held by the top ten. The CDR3 covers 17 residues. The V gene's germline CDR1 is SGHTA and CDR2 FQGNSA. Sequences were obtained from blood. The clonotype comes from a man older than 75 in good health. The rearrangement joins TRBV7-2 to TRBJ2-7; 12 bases map to TRBD1. The J call is uncertain, as TRBJ2-5 better fits the DNA end. The chain's CDR3 is CASSRMGQGAVGETQYF. Written as DNA, the CDR3 is TGTGCCAGCAGCCGCATGGGACAGGGGGCGGTCGGGGAGACCCAGTACTTC.